The 30 T cell receptor beta chains below all came from one sample that was sequenced in a study of shared clonotypes between healthy human individuals. This table comes from immunoSEQ multiplex PCR, and its TCRdb copy is limited to in-frame clones, with some not included. This table has 800,000 to 1,200,000 clones, around three quarters appearing once. The sequenced sample was memory CD4+ T cells from PBMCs. Regarding subset: CD45RA-negative fraction. The receptors come from a man aged 18 to 35 in good health. Some clones in this sample may be carry-over from other donors' samples.

The rearrangement joins TRBV18 to TRBJ2-5; TRBD1 matches 10 bases. The germline CDR1 and CDR2 sequences are KGHSH and LQKENI. V trimming: 3 bases; J trimming: 0 bases; junction bases outside the gene matches: 4. CDR3 length: 16 residues. CDR3 coding DNA: TGTGCCAGCTCACCCAGGACAGGGGGTGACCAAGAGACCCAGTACTTC. Translation: CASSPRTGGDQETQYF.

This sequence joins TRBV7-9 and TRBJ2-1; 8 nucleotides match TRBD1. Germline V lookup: CDR1 SEHNR, CDR2 FQNEAQ (reference sequence). This CDR3 spans 17 amino acids. V dropped 0 bases and J dropped 7; count of bases not matched to a gene: 11. The CDR3 spells CASSLALGQGQSNEQFF. The DNA for the CDR3 is TGTGCCAGCAGCTTAGCGCTAGGACAGGGACAATCAAATGAGCAGTTCTTC.

The chain links TRBV19 to TRBJ2-7, with D perhaps given as TRBD1 or TRBD2 (5 bases each). The CDR3 loop spans 15 amino acids. Trimming shortened V by 9 bases and J by 0 bases, and 18 bases separated the two germline ends. Germline values: CDR1 LNHDA, CDR2 SQIVND (reference sequence). The CDR3 region is CASRNHWGSSYEQYF. The CDR3 bases are TGTGCCAGCCGGAACCATTGGGGGTCCTCCTACGAGCAGTACTTC.

The chain uses TRBV7-6 and TRBJ2-2; D unclear. This CDR3 is built from 16 residues. The germline CDR1 and CDR2 sequences are SGHVS and FNYEAQ. V lost 1 base, J lost 1 base, and 10 bases lay in between. The CDR3: CASSLEVWMNTGELFF. In DNA form, the CDR3 reads TGTGCCAGCAGCTTAGAGGTTTGGATGAACACCGGGGAGCTGTTTTTT.

The V gene is TRBV19, the J gene TRBJ1-5; no clear D. Trimming removed 5 bases from V and 5 bases from J, with 7 bases in between. Germline V gene lookup returns CDR1 LNHDA and CDR2 SQIVND (reference sequence). This CDR3 comprises 12 residues. CDR3 DNA: TGTGCCAGTAGTTTCGTAGATCAGCCCCAGCATTTT. It specifies CASSFVDQPQHF.

The chain couples TRBV30 to TRBJ2-3, with D possibly called TRBD1 or TRBD2 (5 bases each). V lost 0 bases and J 8 bases, leaving 9 bases between the germline ends. CDR1 is GTSNPN and CDR2 is SVGIG in the germline V gene (reference sequence). The length of the CDR3 is 12 residues. CDR3 sequence (DNA): TGTGCCTGGAGTGTTTCTGGGGGTACGCAGTATTTT. This codes for CAWSVSGGTQYF.

This clone was seen a few times. At the DNA level, this CDR3 is encoded by other sequences in the same sample as well. The chain carries TRBV5-1 and TRBJ1-1; 11 nucleotides match TRBD1. Losses at the gene ends were 3 bases for V and 4 bases for J; bases not matched to a gene: 2. The CDR3 runs to 14 residues. In germline, CDR1 is SGHRS, CDR2 YFSETQ. This chain's CDR3 is CASSSGTGGTEAFF. The DNA of the CDR3 is TGCGCCAGCAGCTCCGGGACAGGGGGCACTGAAGCTTTCTTT.

The rearrangement joins TRBV7-2 to TRBJ1-1; D remains unclear. V dropped 4 bases and J dropped 8 bases, with 17 bases sitting between them. The germline V gene encodes CDR1 SGHTA and CDR2 FQGNSA. The CDR3 loop spans 14 amino acids. For the CDR3, the DNA is TGTGCCAGCAGCTCCCTAGGCCCGTACGACGAAGCTTTCTTT. It yields the protein CASSSLGPYDEAFF.

V gene TRBV7-2 combines with J gene TRBJ1-2, with D unclear. V was pared by 0 bases and J by 8 bases, with 10 bases between. There are 13 residues in the CDR3. CDR1 is SGHTA and CDR2 is FQGNSA in the germline V gene. CDR3 amino acids: CASSLASTWGYTF. The CDR3 DNA reads TGTGCCAGCAGCTTAGCTTCGACCTGGGGCTACACCTTC. Drawing the rest from reference TRBV7-2 and TRBJ1-2, the complete variable domain is GAGVSQSPSNKVTEKGKDVELRCDPISGHTALYWYRQSLGQGLEFLIYFQGNSAPDKSGLPSDRFSAERTGGSVSTLTIQRTQQEDSAVYLCASSLASTWGYTFGSGTRLTVV.

CDR3 loop: CSVEGGNLADTQYF. CDR3 sequence (DNA): TGCAGCGTTGAAGGGGGGAATCTTGCAGATACGCAGTATTTT. V and J are TRBV29-1 and TRBJ2-3; D possibly matches TRBD1 or TRBD2 (5 bases each). Trimming cost V 1 base and J 4 bases, with 12 bases left between them. This CDR3 region has 14 residues. CDR1 is SQVTM and CDR2 is ANQGSEA in the germline V gene.

This sequence joins TRBV5-8 and TRBJ2-1, with 11 bases lining up with TRBD2. CDR3 size: 15 residues. With V trimmed by 6 bases and J by 1 base, 3 bases remained unmatched. From germline, CDR1 is SGHTS and CDR2 YDEGEE. The CDR3 DNA reads TGTGCCAGCAACCCTAGCGGGAGGTCCTACAATGAGCAGTTCTTC. Translation gives CASNPSGRSYNEQFF.

This clone has a single count. The J gene is TRBJ1-3, the V gene TRBV5-1; tentatively, D is TRBD1 (6 bases). This CDR3 comprises 15 residues. Trimming cost V 0 bases and J 4 bases, with 11 bases left between them. Germline loops: CDR1 SGHRS, CDR2 YFSETQ. CDR3 DNA: TGCGCCAGCAGCTTGGAGGGACAAAGGGGAAACACCATATATTTT. Protein product: CASSLEGQRGNTIYF. The whole variable domain, remainder taken from reference TRBV5-1 and TRBJ1-3, is KAGVTQTPRYLIKTRGQQVTLSCSPISGHRSVSWYQQTPGQGLQFLFEYFSETQRNKGNFPGRFSGRQFSNSRSEMNVSTLELGDSALYLCASSLEGQRGNTIYFGEGSWLTVV.

The chain recombines TRBV11-2 with TRBJ2-7, with D possibly being TRBD1 (6 bases). Trimming stripped 5 bases from V and 0 bases from J, with 11 bases between. CDR1 and CDR2 (germline): SGHAT, FQNNGV. The CDR3 spans 14 residues. DNA for the CDR3: TGTGCCAGCAGCGTTGACAGGAGCTCCTACGAGCAGTACTTC. It encodes CASSVDRSSYEQYF.

The chain is built from TRBV6-1 and TRBJ2-7; 9 positions match TRBD2. V lost 6 bases, J lost 5 bases, and 11 bases stayed unmatched. The CDR3 is 15 residues long. Germline V lookup: CDR1 MNHNS, CDR2 SASEGT. CDR3 DNA: TGTGCCAGCAGCCTACGGCGGGAGGGGTTCCACGAGCAGTACTTC. Translating it yields CASSLRREGFHEQYF.

This chain uses TRBV6-1 with TRBJ2-1; TRBD1 matches at 7 bases. Losses at the gene ends were 4 bases for V and 1 base for J; bases not matched to a gene: 4. The germline V gene encodes CDR1 MNHNS and CDR2 SASEGT. This CDR3 spans 15 amino acids. The CDR3 DNA sequence: TGTGCCAGCAGTGTAAACAGGGGATCCTACAATGAGCAGTTCTTC. The encoded protein is CASSVNRGSYNEQFF.

V gene TRBV6-5 combines with J gene TRBJ2-2, with D unresolved. The V gene lost 0 bases and the J gene lost 12 bases, with 11 bases spanning the gap. The length of the CDR3 is 13 residues. Germline V lookup: CDR1 MNHEY, CDR2 SVGAGI. The DNA for the CDR3 is TGTGCCAGCAGTTACTCGGGGAAGGGAAAGCTGTTTTTT. Encoded protein: CASSYSGKGKLFF.

Concerning this clone: Other DNA variants within this sample encode the same CDR3. This chain links TRBV7-2 with TRBJ2-5; D perhaps matches TRBD1 (6 bases). Trimming left V 1 base short and J 5 bases short, with 8 bases between. This CDR3 has 13 amino acids. Germline lookup yields CDR1 SGHTA and CDR2 FQGNSA. CDR3 nucleotides: TGTGCCAGCAGCTTAGACAGGGAGGAGACCCAGTACTTC. Amino acids: CASSLDREETQYF.

The rearrangement joins TRBV7-2 to TRBJ2-7; D might be TRBD2 (6 bases). This CDR3 comprises 15 residues. Germline V lookup: CDR1 SGHTA, CDR2 FQGNSA. Trimming removed 3 bases from V and 3 bases from J, with 15 bases in between. In DNA form, the CDR3 reads TGTGCCAGCAGCTTGAGAGGGGCTAGCGTCTACGAGCAGTACTTC. It encodes CASSLRGASVYEQYF.

The chain uses TRBV4-1 and TRBJ1-5; D unclear. The V and J ends lost 3 bases and 2 bases respectively, with 8 bases between them. The CDR3 is made up of 14 amino acids. Germline CDR1 is MGHRA and CDR2 is YSYEKL. CDR3 region: CASSQGIGNQPQHF. In DNA form, the CDR3 reads TGCGCCAGCAGCCAGGGGATCGGCAATCAGCCCCAGCATTTT.

This clone came up once. Mismatch with germline at one junction end may stem from a read error. This chain connects TRBV29-1 to TRBJ2-4, with D uncertain. The CDR3 extends over 13 amino acids. Germline assignment: CDR1 SQVTM and CDR2 ANQGSEA. The CDR3 loop is CSVEVGAKNIQYF. The CDR3 DNA is TGCAGCGTGGAAGTAGGGGCCAAAAACATTCAGTACTTC. The whole variable domain, filled in from reference TRBV29-1 and TRBJ2-4, reads SAVISQKPSRDICQRGTSLTIQCQVDSQVTMMFWYRQQPGQSLTLIATANQGSEATYESGFVIDKFPISRPNLTFSTLTVSNMSPEDSSIYLCSVEVGAKNIQYFGAGTRLSVL.

V and J are TRBV9 and TRBJ2-4; 11 bases agree with TRBD2. This CDR3 has 15 amino acids. CDR1 and CDR2 (germline): SGDLS, YYNGEE. The junction had 5 bases not matched to a gene; V was cut back by 4 bases and J by 5 bases. Here the CDR3 reads CASSTPGLAENIQYF. CDR3 DNA: TGTGCCAGCAGCACCCCGGGACTAGCGGAAAACATTCAGTACTTC.

The CDR3: CASMDIGGYTF. CDR3 sequence (DNA): TGTGCCAGCATGGATATCGGTGGCTACACCTTC. The chain carries TRBV28 and TRBJ1-2; D gene unclear. With 7 bases removed from V and 7 bases from J, the gap between germline ends came to 10 bases. The germline V gene encodes CDR1 MDHEN and CDR2 SYDVKM. The CDR3 runs 11 residues.

This clone has only one observation. Other DNA sequences in the same sample also yield this CDR3. The chain combines TRBV6-1 with TRBJ2-5; no clear D. From germline, CDR1 is MNHNS and CDR2 SASEGT. The CDR3 is made up of 14 amino acids. V gave up 4 bases and J gave up 1 base, with 10 bases separating them. CDR3: CASSVGHFQETQYF. The CDR3 nucleotides read TGTGCCAGCAGTGTCGGCCATTTCCAAGAGACCCAGTACTTC.

The chain uses TRBV5-4 and TRBJ2-3, with a possible D match to TRBD1 (6 bases). The V gene lost 4 bases and the J gene lost 2 bases, with 20 bases spanning the gap. Per the germline V gene, CDR1 is SGHNT and CDR2 is YYREEE (reference sequence). CDR3 length: 17 amino acids. CDR3 DNA: TGTGCCAGCAGCGACCCACAACGGACAGTCTCCACAGATACGCAGTATTTT. Translating it yields CASSDPQRTVSTDTQYF. The full variable domain, rest sourced from reference TRBV5-4 and TRBJ2-3, is ETGVTQSPTHLIKTRGQQVTLRCSSQSGHNTVSWYQQALGQGPQFIFQYYREEENGRGNFPPRFSGLQFPNYSSELNVNALELDDSALYLCASSDPQRTVSTDTQYFGPGTRLTVL.

The rearrangement links TRBV5-1 to TRBJ1-2; no clear D gene. Germline values: CDR1 SGHRS, CDR2 YFSETQ. Trimming stripped 4 bases from V and 0 bases from J, with 1 base between. The CDR3 runs to 11 residues. This CDR3 reads CASSANYGYTF. CDR3 bases: TGCGCCAGCAGCGCTAACTATGGCTACACCTTC.

This rearrangement joins TRBV19 to TRBJ1-2; D call uncertain. The germline gives CDR1 LNHDA, CDR2 SQIVND (reference sequence). V lost 2 bases and J 5 bases, leaving 18 bases between the germline ends. This CDR3 has 16 amino acids. The CDR3 DNA sequence: TGTGCCAGTAGTATAACCCGTGGAGAAGTTTGGTATGGCTACACCTTC. Its translation: CASSITRGEVWYGYTF. Full variable domain (remainder filled in from reference TRBV19 and TRBJ1-2): DGGITQSPKYLFRKEGQNVTLSCEQNLNHDAMYWYRQDPGQGLRLIYYSQIVNDFQKGDIAEGYSVSREKKESFPLTVTSAQKNPTAFYLCASSITRGEVWYGYTFGSGTRLTVV.

V is TRBV7-3 and J is TRBJ2-1; D gene ambiguous. The CDR3 is 13 residues long. Germline CDR1 and CDR2: SGHTA and FQGTGA. Deletions cut 5 bases from V and 10 bases from J, with 15 bases between. As DNA, the CDR3 is TGTGCCAGCAGCCCCTCTCCCAGGCTAGAGCAGTTCTTC. Translating it yields CASSPSPRLEQFF.

This sequence joins TRBV6-5 and TRBJ2-7; D gene uncertain. V was clipped by 3 bases and J by 0 bases, with 9 bases between them. Germline V gene sequence: CDR1 MNHEY, CDR2 SVGAGI. This CDR3 contains 14 residues. The CDR3 DNA follows: TGTGCCAGCAGTTATGCAGGACCCTCCTACGAGCAGTACTTC. Encoded protein: CASSYAGPSYEQYF.

The chain joins TRBV10-3 to TRBJ2-1; 9 bases are a match to TRBD2. The germline CDR1 and CDR2 sequences are ENHRY and SYGVKD. The J segment lost 7 bases and the V segment lost 5 bases, leaving 9 bases of the junction unmatched. This CDR3 has 15 residues. In DNA, the CDR3 is TGTGCCATCAGTCCTAGCGGGGCCTACGATAATGAGCAGTTCTTC. It yields the protein CAISPSGAYDNEQFF.

This clone has just one count. The chain couples TRBV6-5 to TRBJ2-1; 7 bases are a match to TRBD1. Trimming removed 0 bases from V and 8 bases from J; junction bases left unmatched: 7. This CDR3 contains 15 residues. The germline V gene encodes CDR1 MNHEY and CDR2 SVGAGI. CDR3 region: CASSYSRQGRYEQFF. In DNA, the CDR3 is TGTGCCAGCAGTTACTCCCGACAGGGCCGATATGAGCAGTTCTTC.